The 28 T cell receptor beta chains below all came from one sample that was sequenced in a study of T-cell reconstitution after alpha-beta-depleted transplantation in children. It was with unique molecular identifiers that the TCRbeta library was prepared. TCRdb called the PCR reads again in MiXCR, with one record for every CDR3 protein. The sample has fewer than 750,000 distinct CDR3 sequences; 23% are singletons. The sequences come from PBMCs, mostly from graft donor cells, collected 360 days after TCRalphabeta/CD19-depleted stem cell transplant. Receptor source: a boy less than two years old who had a stem cell transplant for acute myeloid leukemia, so the T cells may come from the graft donor.

The chain is built from TRBV5-1 and TRBJ1-1, with D hard to call. Germline loops: CDR1 SGHRS, CDR2 YFSETQ. CDR3 length: 15 residues. V was shortened by 1 base and J by 4 bases, with 14 bases between the two germline ends. The CDR3 spells CASSLLGQPVTEAFF. The CDR3 region has the DNA TGCGCCAGCAGCTTGTTGGGCCAGCCAGTCACTGAAGCTTTCTTT.

V usage is TRBV12-3 or TRBV12-4 and J usage is TRBJ2-7, with 9 bases fitting TRBD2. This CDR3 has 15 amino acids. V trimming: 3 bases; J trimming: 2 bases; junction bases outside the gene matches: 5. DNA for the CDR3: TGTGCCAGCAGTTTCATGCGGGGGGGGCCCTACGAGCAGTACTTC. Encoded protein: CASSFMRGGPYEQYF.

The table lists this clonotype with many counts. The chain couples TRBV12-3 or TRBV12-4 to TRBJ2-3; 7 bases agree with TRBD2. With V trimmed by 6 bases and J by 8 bases, 14 bases remained unmatched. The length of the CDR3 is 15 residues. The CDR3 spells CASSAGLGWAVTQYF. In nucleotides, the CDR3 is TGTGCCAGCAGCGCCGGACTAGGATGGGCGGTTACGCAGTATTTT.

CDR3 coding DNA: TGTGCCAGCAGCTTAGTCGGGGTCTCCTACAATGAGCAGTTCTTC. This encodes CASSLVGVSYNEQFF. The V gene is TRBV7-2, the J gene TRBJ2-1; a possible D gene is TRBD2 (5 bases). The germline V gene has CDR1 SGHTA and CDR2 FQGNSA. The CDR3 consists of 15 residues. V was cut by 1 base and J by 0 bases, with 7 bases left in between.

The genes are TRBV6-1 and TRBJ1-1; D is possibly TRBD1 (6 bases). The CDR3 loop spans 15 amino acids. V was trimmed by 5 bases and J by 1 base, leaving 14 bases between them. CDR1 and CDR2 from the germline V gene are MNHNS and SASEGT. The CDR3 reads CASSQYRASNTEAFF. CDR3 bases: TGTGCCAGCAGTCAATACAGGGCCTCGAACACTGAAGCTTTCTTT.

This clonotype was observed a handful of times. The chain couples TRBV9 to TRBJ1-1; D gene ambiguous. Trimming shortened V by 1 base and J by 0 bases, and 10 bases separated the two germline ends. The CDR3 runs to 15 residues. Germline V gene data show CDR1 as SGDLS and CDR2 as YYNGEE. Written as DNA, the CDR3 is TGTGCCAGCAGCGTAAATCCAGGTCTGAACACTGAAGCTTTCTTT. Protein sequence: CASSVNPGLNTEAFF.

The chain carries TRBV4-3 and TRBJ2-1; 16 bases agree with TRBD2. Germline CDR1 is LGHNA and CDR2 is YSLEER. V was pared by 1 base and J by 4 bases, with 7 bases of the junction left unmatched. The CDR3 length is 19 residues. The CDR3 reads CASSQALGLAGGQYNEQFF. The CDR3 nucleotides read TGCGCCAGCAGCCAAGCTCTGGGACTAGCGGGGGGGCAGTACAATGAGCAGTTCTTC.

This clonotype occurred many times. The chain recombines TRBV20-1 with TRBJ2-1; 8 positions match TRBD2. V lost 1 base and J lost 2; bases outside the gene matches: 7. Germline loops: CDR1 DFQATT, CDR2 SNEGSKA (reference sequence). The CDR3 covers 16 residues. CDR3 amino acids: CSARGLAPSTYNEQFF. For the CDR3, the DNA is TGCAGTGCTAGAGGACTAGCGCCTTCAACCTACAATGAGCAGTTCTTC.

Points on this clonotype: A much larger clone is a single base away; this may be a read error. The chain recombines TRBV11-2 with TRBJ2-5; 9 bases line up with TRBD1. Germline values: CDR1 SGHAT, CDR2 FQNNGV. J lost 5 bases, V lost 1 base, and 2 bases had no gene match. The CDR3 has 14 residues. The CDR3 sequence: CASSLGTGDETQYF. DNA of the CDR3: TGTGCCAGCAGCTTAGGGACAGGGGATGAGACCCAGTACTTC.

This clonotype was recorded at least ten times. The chain uses TRBV4-1 and TRBJ2-3; 14 nucleotides agree with TRBD2. CDR3 length: 17 amino acids. Germline loops: CDR1 MGHRA, CDR2 YSYEKL. V was pared by 4 bases and J by 4 bases, with 7 bases of the junction left unmatched. The DNA of the CDR3 is TGCGCCAGCAGCCCGATGACTAGCGGGGGGGCCGCAGATACGCAGTATTTT. The encoded protein is CASSPMTSGGAADTQYF.

The CDR3 coding sequence is TGCAGTGCTCGGGCTCACGGCAGAGGCTTGGTAGTTGCCCAGTACTTC. It specifies CSARAHGRGLVVAQYF. The chain couples TRBV20-1 to TRBJ2-5; D gene ambiguous. The CDR3 is 16 amino acids. Trimming cost V 5 bases and J 9 bases, with 28 bases left between them. Per germline, CDR1 DFQATT and CDR2 SNEGSKA (reference sequence).

This clonotype has at least ten counts. The rearrangement links TRBV28 to TRBJ2-3; D remains unclear. V shed 6 bases and J shed 3 bases, with 16 bases lying between them. Germline V gene sequence: CDR1 MDHEN, CDR2 SYDVKM. This CDR3 has 15 residues. The chain's CDR3 is CASSLNWPQTDTQYF. CDR3 nucleotides: TGTGCCAGCAGCCTTAATTGGCCTCAAACAGATACGCAGTATTTT.

The chain employs TRBV10-3 and TRBJ2-7; D call uncertain. Germline CDR1 is ENHRY and CDR2 is SYGVKD. V lost 3 bases, J lost 6 bases, and 15 bases lay in between. The CDR3 spans 14 residues. Here the CDR3 DNA reads TGTGCCATCAGTGAAGAGCTTGGGCTCAGCGAGCAGTACGTC. Protein: CAISEELGLSEQYV.

This clonotype was detected ten times or more. The chain combines TRBV12-3 or TRBV12-4 with TRBJ2-5; D unclear. The germline V and J ends were trimmed by 2 bases and 1 base, with 14 bases remaining between them. This CDR3 has 16 amino acids. The CDR3 protein is CASSLIGGGRQETQYF. In DNA, the CDR3 is TGTGCCAGCAGTTTAATAGGTGGCGGTCGCCAAGAGACCCAGTACTTC.

This clonotype showed up just a few times. The genes are TRBV9 and TRBJ2-5, with 9 bases lining up with TRBD1. The germline gives CDR1 SGDLS, CDR2 YYNGEE. The CDR3 loop spans 16 amino acids. Losses at the gene ends were 4 bases for V and 5 bases for J; bases not matched to a gene: 12. The CDR3 DNA sequence: TGTGCCAGCAGCCTTCCGGGACAGGGTGAATGGGAGACCCAGTACTTC. Amino acid sequence: CASSLPGQGEWETQYF.

The V and J genes are TRBV11-3 and TRBJ2-3; 8 nucleotides agree with TRBD1. V was clipped by 5 bases and J by 4 bases; unmatched bases: 2. This CDR3 is built from 13 residues. Germline CDR1 and CDR2: SGHNT and YENEEA. The CDR3 sequence: CASSKQGADTQYF. The DNA of the CDR3 is TGTGCCAGCAGCAAACAGGGGGCAGATACGCAGTATTTT. Together with reference TRBV11-3 and TRBJ2-3, the CDR3 gives the full variable domain: EAGVVQSPRYKIIEKKQPVAFWCNPISGHNTLYWYLQNLGQGPELLIRYENEEAVDDSQLPKDRFSAERLKGVDSTLKIQPAELGDSAVYLCASSKQGADTQYFGPGTRLTVL.

This clonotype occurred many times. This sequence joins TRBV20-1 and TRBJ1-3; the D is unclear. Germline V gene sequence: CDR1 DFQATT, CDR2 SNEGSKA (reference sequence). The CDR3 length is 15 residues. V was clipped by 0 bases and J by 3 bases, with 12 bases between them. The CDR3: CSARDRRQGGNTIYF. CDR3 bases: TGCAGTGCTAGAGATCGACGGCAAGGTGGAAACACCATATATTTT.

This rearrangement joins TRBV15 to TRBJ1-1, with a possible D match to TRBD1 (5 bases). The CDR3 spans 14 residues. Trimming pared 0 bases from V and 11 bases from J, leaving 16 bases between. CDR1 and CDR2 (germline): LNHNV, YYDKDF (reference sequence). Here the CDR3 reads CATSRDQLRDVAFF. The CDR3 nucleotides read TGTGCCACCAGCAGAGATCAGCTAAGGGACGTGGCTTTCTTT.

The table lists this clonotype with many counts. V and J are TRBV12-3 or TRBV12-4 and TRBJ2-7; 10 bases are shared with TRBD1. V lost 6 bases to trimming and J lost 6 bases; unmatched junction nucleotides: 5. The CDR3 has 13 amino acids. The CDR3 here is CASSQGTGAEQYF. The CDR3, as DNA: TGTGCCAGCAGCCAAGGGACAGGGGCCGAGCAGTACTTC.

The gene calls are TRBV28 and TRBJ2-7; 7 bases align to TRBD2. Germline V gene lookup returns CDR1 MDHEN and CDR2 SYDVKM. The CDR3 is made up of 15 amino acids. J was trimmed by 0 bases and V by 2 bases; bases with no gene match: 4. The CDR3 protein is CASSLLRGSSYEQYV. The CDR3 DNA follows: TGTGCCAGCAGTTTACTGCGGGGGAGCTCCTACGAGCAGTACGTC.

This clonotype was observed a few times. The chain combines TRBV6-5 with TRBJ2-3, with D hard to call. Trimming stripped 0 bases from V and 0 bases from J, with 10 bases between. CDR1 is MNHEY and CDR2 is SVGAGI in the germline V gene. The CDR3 has 16 residues. The CDR3 sequence is CASSYSSEPSTDTQYF. CDR3 coding DNA: TGTGCCAGCAGTTACTCTTCCGAGCCTAGCACAGATACGCAGTATTTT.

This clonotype was seen at least ten times. The chain combines TRBV4-1 with TRBJ2-5; D unresolved. The germline V gene has CDR1 MGHRA and CDR2 YSYEKL. Trimming pared 3 bases from V and 4 bases from J, leaving 12 bases between. This CDR3 is built from 14 residues. The CDR3 sequence is CASSQTGARETQYF. The CDR3 coding sequence is TGCGCCAGCAGCCAGACCGGAGCACGAGAGACCCAGTACTTC.

The chain is built from TRBV20-1 and TRBJ2-1; 7 bases are a match to TRBD1. After removal of 3 bases from V and 6 bases from J, the junction contained 11 bases not matched to a gene. CDR3 size: 15 residues. Germline V CDR1 and CDR2: DFQATT, SNEGSKA (reference sequence). CDR3 loop: CSASWGTENGNEQFF. Written as DNA, the CDR3 is TGCAGTGCTAGTTGGGGGACAGAGAACGGCAATGAGCAGTTCTTC.

The chain combines TRBV4-3 with TRBJ2-3; no clear D. Germline values: CDR1 LGHNA, CDR2 YSLEER. V lost 1 base and J lost 4, with 6 bases in between. This CDR3 has 13 residues. The CDR3 nucleotides read TGCGCCAGCAGCCAAGTTCAGGCAGATACGCAGTATTTT. Its translation is CASSQVQADTQYF.

This clonotype has a single count. The chain combines TRBV5-1 with TRBJ2-2; TRBD1 agrees at 8 bases. The CDR3 covers 15 residues. Germline V lookup: CDR1 SGHRS, CDR2 YFSETQ. Trimming took 3 bases from V and 1 from J; bases not matched to a gene: 2. CDR3 nucleotide sequence: TGCGCCAGCAGCTATACAGGGGGGAACACCGGGGAGCTGTTTTTT. Translation gives CASSYTGGNTGELFF.

The genes are TRBV10-3 and TRBJ1-5; 7 nucleotides line up with TRBD1. The CDR3 is 15 amino acids. With 3 bases clipped from V and 3 bases from J, the junction kept 5 bases outside the gene matches. Germline CDR1 and CDR2: ENHRY and SYGVKD. The CDR3 sequence is CAISDSDRLNQPQHF. DNA of the CDR3: TGTGCCATCAGTGATTCGGACAGGCTCAATCAGCCCCAGCATTTT.

V usage is TRBV18 and J usage is TRBJ2-1, with 8 bases fitting TRBD2. Losses at the gene ends were 5 bases for V and 1 base for J; bases not matched to a gene: 4. Germline-derived CDR1 and CDR2 are KGHSH and LQKENI. CDR3 size: 15 residues. The CDR3 loop reads CASSVTSGSYNEQFF. The CDR3 DNA reads as TGTGCCAGCTCAGTCACTAGCGGATCCTACAATGAGCAGTTCTTC.

This clonotype was seen only a few times. The rearrangement joins TRBV20-1 to TRBJ1-6, with D maybe TRBD1 (6 bases). CDR1 is DFQATT and CDR2 is SNEGSKA in the germline V gene (reference sequence). The length of the CDR3 is 16 residues. The V gene lost 5 bases and the J gene lost 1 base, with 15 bases spanning the gap. Here the CDR3 DNA reads TGCAGTGCTCCTCGGGGCAGGGGTTCCTATAATTCACCCCTCCACTTT. Protein: CSAPRGRGSYNSPLHF.